A selection of T cell receptor beta chains follows, all from one sample in a study of control samples from healthy donors and cancer patients. Method: immunoSEQ multiplex PCR; TCRdb's copy keeps in-frame clones and lacks some. This table has tens of thousands of clones, roughly 84% appearing once. The sample taken for sequencing was blood. The receptors come from a woman aged 45-59 years in good health. The conserved cysteine and the conserved F or W are not part of the CDR3 here. Where a row states a size, it is once, few, many or the class of an expanded clone; other rows omit it.

TRBJ2-7 . 13 TRBV2 ASGTSGGAVGEQY
TRBJ1-2 . 12 TRBV3-1/TRBV3-2 ASSQLGGYYGYT
TRBJ1-1 . 12 TRBV5-4 ASSSNNAGNEAF
TRBJ2-2 . 15 TRBV30 AWDGPGQGLDTGELF
TRBJ2-4 . 17 TRBV12-5 ASGLVLGQVQLAKNIQY
TRBJ1-1 . 14 TRBV19 ASSMTRGRGNTEAF
TRBJ1-1 . 11 TRBV5-4 ASSLAEGTEAF
TRBJ1-1 . 11 TRBV6-5 ASSWDTNTEAF
TRBJ1-1 . 11 TRBV18 ASSRDWNTEAF
TRBJ1-4 . 13 TRBV7-2 ASSSSSVLYEKLF
TRBJ2-7 . 14 TRBV10-2 ASSESGAGLAYEQY
TRBJ2-7 few 13 TRBV4-2 ASSQLGDRGHEQY
TRBJ2-7 few 13 TRBV7-9 ASSQWLGQSYEQY
TRBJ1-2 . 14 TRBV5-1 ASSPAGGQGHYGYT
TRBJ2-7 . 14 TRBV5-1 ASSLVGGPTSYEQY
TRBJ1-5 few 14 TRBV2 ASTNSGTGRNQPQH
TRBJ1-2 . 11 TRBV19 ASSPNRGYGYT
TRBJ2-3 . 10 TRBV7-6 ASSLATDTQY
TRBJ1-2 once 12 TRBV6-1 ASSELGGLGGYT
TRBJ1-2 . 12 TRBV3-1/TRBV3-2 ASSQVSGDYGYT
TRBJ2-7 . 12 TRBV14 ASSQTTGFYEQY
TRBJ2-7 . 12 TRBV12-5 ASGLGQGAYEQY
TRBJ1-1 . 11 TRBV18 ASSQGMNTEAF
TRBJ1-5 few 12 TRBV21-1 ASSPAASNQPQH
TRBJ2-3 . 13 TRBV5-1 ASSPGGIGTDTQY
TRBJ2-2 . 11 TRBV7-9 ASRRTNTGELF
TRBJ2-7 . 14 TRBV4-1 ASSRVQGQTRYEQY
TRBJ1-1 . 10 TRBV29-1 SGASRNTEAF
TRBJ2-7 . 13 TRBV7-2 ASSLARGAAYEQY
TRBJ1-1 . 13 TRBV7-8 ASSLLTGGISEAF
TRBJ2-2 . 10 TRBV3-1/TRBV3-2 ASSQRTGELF
TRBJ2-5 . 13 TRBV6-5 ASRPQDRGQETQY
TRBJ1-5 . 11 TRBV18 ASSPGVSQPQH
TRBJ2-3 . 11 TRBV6-5 ASSPPGSDTQY
TRBJ2-2 . 13 TRBV18 ASSIGTINTGELF
TRBJ2-1 . 12 TRBV6-6 ASSTVAGGSEQF
TRBJ2-3 . 14 TRBV3-1/TRBV3-2 ASSIGNSGGTDTQY
TRBJ1-2 . 10 TRBV2 ASRAGGVGYT
TRBJ1-2 . 9 TRBV6-6 ASSRDRSYT
TRBJ1-1 . 11 TRBV9 ASSRAGYTEAF
TRBJ1-2 . 14 TRBV5-8 ASSRYRGGTNYGYT
TRBJ1-5 . 10 TRBV19 ASRKGDQPQH
TRBJ1-3 . 11 TRBV2 ASTVHRENTIY
TRBJ2-3 . 14 TRBV7-9 ASSLDASGGGDTQY
TRBJ1-6 . 13 TRBV3-1/TRBV3-2 ASSQDFGGRSPLH
TRBJ1-1 once 14 TRBV6-6 ASSYPREVGVSEAF
TRBJ1-2 . 12 TRBV16 ASSPTLGNKGYT
TRBJ1-4 . 11 TRBV7-9 ASSRGTGEKLF
TRBJ1-6 . 12 TRBV2 ASRRSSYNSPLH
TRBJ2-3 . 11 TRBV11-2 ASSSGLGGAQY
TRBJ1-2 . 11 TRBV2 ASKRTRESGYT
TRBJ1-5 few 11 TRBV6-5 ASSSDSNQPQH
TRBJ1-5 medium-sized 11 TRBV19 ASSGTGNQPQH